The rows below give T cell receptor beta chains drawn from one sample of a study of identical twins. In TCRdb, the 5' RACE reads were re-called with MiXCR into one record per CDR3 protein. The sample shows 1.5 million or so distinct CDR3 sequences, less than 35% of them seen only once. What was sequenced was cord blood. The origin of the receptors is a newborn girl in good health. Each CDR3 is given with its conserved first and last residue. Fields, in order: clone size, J gene, D gene, V gene, CDR3 protein, CDR3 DNA. A D gene is named only where the DNA matches it firmly. Expanded clones get a size class; other rows say once, few or many, or leave the size out.

size: few; J: TRBJ2-3; D: .; V: TRBV20-1; CDR3: CSARDRRVSTDTQYF; DNA: TGCAGTGCTAGAGATCGGCGGGTCAGCACAGATACGCAGTATTTT
size: .; J: TRBJ1-2; D: TRBD1; V: TRBV28; CDR3: CASSTWTGGVPANYGYTF; DNA: TGTGCCAGCAGTACCTGGACAGGGGGCGTCCCGGCTAACTATGGCTACACCTTC
size: .; J: TRBJ1-5; D: .; V: TRBV12-3/TRBV12-4; CDR3: CASSFAAGSNQPQHF; DNA: TGTGCCAGCAGTTTTGCCGCAGGGAGCAATCAGCCCCAGCATTTT
size: many; J: TRBJ2-7; D: TRBD1; V: TRBV7-9; CDR3: CASTTGGSYEQYF; DNA: TGTGCCAGCACCACAGGGGGCTCCTACGAGCAGTACTTC
size: .; J: TRBJ2-1; D: .; V: TRBV20-1; CDR3: CSATPTTGIEQFF; DNA: TGCAGTGCTACGCCTACGACGGGGATTGAGCAGTTCTTC
size: .; J: TRBJ1-4; D: .; V: TRBV7-2; CDR3: CASSLTAFGGEKLFF; DNA: TGTGCCAGCAGCCTTACCGCCTTCGGGGGTGAAAAACTGTTTTTT
size: .; J: TRBJ1-5; D: .; V: TRBV20-1; CDR3: CSARDLDGSNQPQHF; DNA: TGCAGTGCTAGAGATCTCGACGGTAGCAATCAGCCCCAGCATTTT
size: few; J: TRBJ2-1; D: .; V: TRBV20-1; CDR3: CSAHSWGRNNEQFF; DNA: TGCAGTGCTCACTCGTGGGGGCGGAACAATGAGCAGTTCTTC
size: few; J: TRBJ2-1; D: .; V: TRBV24-1; CDR3: CATSEWGKVEQFF; DNA: TGTGCCACCAGTGAATGGGGGAAGGTGGAGCAGTTCTTC
size: .; J: TRBJ1-2; D: .; V: TRBV24-1; CDR3: CATSDFRDYGYTF; DNA: TGTGCCACCAGTGATTTCAGGGACTATGGCTACACCTTC
size: .; J: TRBJ1-2; D: .; V: TRBV24-1; CDR3: CATSDLSDSYGYTF; DNA: TGTGCCACCAGTGATTTGTCTGATTCTTATGGCTACACCTTC
size: few; J: TRBJ2-4; D: .; V: TRBV28; CDR3: CASSLFRTTNIQYF; DNA: TGTGCCAGCAGTTTATTCCGGACTACTAACATTCAGTACTTC
size: .; J: TRBJ2-2; D: .; V: TRBV14; CDR3: CASSHSTYRAGELFF; DNA: TGTGCCAGCAGCCACTCCACTTACAGGGCCGGGGAGCTGTTTTTT
size: few; J: TRBJ2-7; D: .; V: TRBV12-3/TRBV12-4; CDR3: CASSQNREEQYF; DNA: TGTGCCAGCAGTCAGAACAGGGAGGAGCAGTACTTC
size: few; J: TRBJ1-2; D: .; V: TRBV4-2; CDR3: CASSQETDASYGYTF; DNA: TGTGCCAGCAGCCAAGAGACGGACGCGAGCTATGGCTACACCTTC
size: .; J: TRBJ2-7; D: TRBD1; V: TRBV25-1; CDR3: CASSEIGTGGLSPYNEQYF; DNA: TGTGCCAGCAGTGAAATAGGGACAGGGGGCCTGAGCCCCTACAATGAGCAGTACTTC
size: many; J: TRBJ2-4; D: TRBD1; V: TRBV5-1; CDR3: CASSLRTGLAKNIQYF; DNA: TGCGCCAGCAGCCTCAGGACAGGGCTAGCCAAAAACATTCAGTACTTC
size: .; J: TRBJ1-2; D: .; V: TRBV5-1; CDR3: CANSLARGYGYTF; DNA: TGCGCCAACAGCTTGGCCCGGGGTTATGGCTACACCTTC
size: few; J: TRBJ1-1; D: .; V: TRBV11-2; CDR3: CASSLGGRMNTEAFF; DNA: TGTGCCAGCAGCTTGGGAGGACGCATGAACACTGAAGCTTTCTTT
size: .; J: TRBJ2-3; D: .; V: TRBV6-5; CDR3: CASSPDKGTDTQYF; DNA: TGTGCCAGCAGTCCGGACAAGGGAACAGATACGCAGTATTTT
size: .; J: TRBJ1-1; D: TRBD1; V: TRBV20-1; CDR3: CSARRTGANTEAFF; DNA: TGCAGTGCTAGGAGGACAGGGGCGAACACTGAAGCTTTCTTT
size: .; J: TRBJ1-2; D: .; V: TRBV9; CDR3: CASSVGRTAYGYTF; DNA: TGTGCCAGCAGCGTAGGAAGGACAGCCTATGGCTACACCTTC
size: .; J: TRBJ2-3; D: .; V: TRBV3-1; CDR3: CASSHPGSSTQYF; DNA: TGTGCCAGCAGCCACCCCGGGAGTTCTACACAGTATTTT
size: .; J: TRBJ1-2; D: .; V: TRBV27; CDR3: CASRSYGDGYTF; DNA: TGTGCCAGCAGGTCTTATGGGGACGGCTACACCTTC
size: few; J: TRBJ2-1; D: .; V: TRBV5-1; CDR3: CASSLVGERYNEQFF; DNA: TGCGCCAGCAGCTTGGTCGGGGAGCGATACAATGAGCAGTTCTTC
size: .; J: TRBJ2-3; D: .; V: TRBV12-3/TRBV12-4; CDR3: CASRVSHTDAQYF; DNA: TGTGCCAGCAGAGTTAGCCACACAGATGCGCAGTATTTT
size: .; J: TRBJ1-2; D: .; V: TRBV20-1; CDR3: CSARDGFLNGYTF; DNA: TGCAGTGCTAGAGATGGGTTTTTGAATGGCTACACCTTC
size: .; J: TRBJ2-7; D: .; V: TRBV12-3/TRBV12-4; CDR3: CASRGGARGYEQYF; DNA: TGTGCCAGCAGAGGGGGGGCTAGAGGCTACGAGCAGTACTTC
size: many; J: TRBJ2-7; D: .; V: TRBV12-3/TRBV12-4; CDR3: CASTLRHLSYEQYF; DNA: TGTGCCAGCACCCTTAGACACCTTTCCTACGAGCAGTACTTC
size: .; J: TRBJ2-1; D: .; V: TRBV27; CDR3: CASSRRGTSSYNEQFF; DNA: TGTGCCAGCAGCCGCCGCGGGACAAGCTCCTACAATGAGCAGTTCTTC
size: few; J: TRBJ2-7; D: .; V: TRBV7-2; CDR3: CASSLALVSEQYF; DNA: TGTGCCAGCAGCTTAGCACTAGTGAGCGAGCAGTACTTC
size: .; J: TRBJ2-7; D: TRBD2; V: TRBV27; CDR3: CASSLVSSSGTYEQYF; DNA: TGTGCCAGCAGTTTGGTTTCCTCTAGCGGAACCTACGAGCAGTACTTC
size: few; J: TRBJ2-7; D: TRBD1; V: TRBV29-1; CDR3: CSVGPRDSYEQYF; DNA: TGCAGCGTTGGACCCCGGGACAGCTACGAGCAGTACTTC
size: .; J: TRBJ2-5; D: .; V: TRBV25-1; CDR3: CASSDLSGHSVGTQYF; DNA: TGTGCCAGCAGTGATCTGAGCGGACACAGCGTTGGGACCCAGTACTTC
size: few; J: TRBJ1-5; D: .; V: TRBV20-1; CDR3: CSARSGPEDQPQHF; DNA: TGCAGTGCTAGGTCCGGGCCGGAGGATCAGCCCCAGCATTTT
size: .; J: TRBJ2-7; D: TRBD2; V: TRBV5-1; CDR3: CASSFRVLAGAKRSNEQYF; DNA: TGCGCCAGCAGCTTCAGGGTGCTAGCGGGGGCCAAAAGGTCCAATGAGCAGTACTTC
size: .; J: TRBJ2-7; D: .; V: TRBV30; CDR3: CAWVGHTYEQYF; DNA: TGTGCCTGGGTAGGGCACACCTACGAGCAGTACTTC
size: .; J: TRBJ2-7; D: .; V: TRBV30; CDR3: CAWSVGGYEQYF; DNA: TGTGCCTGGAGTGTAGGGGGCTACGAGCAGTACTTC
size: .; J: TRBJ2-1; D: TRBD2; V: TRBV5-1; CDR3: CASSVARTSGGDHEQFF; DNA: TGCGCCAGCAGCGTGGCCCGGACTAGCGGGGGTGATCATGAGCAGTTCTTC
size: .; J: TRBJ2-2; D: .; V: TRBV6-6; CDR3: CAIRAMSGELFF; DNA: TGTGCCATCCGCGCAATGTCCGGGGAGCTGTTTTTT
size: many; J: TRBJ2-3; D: TRBD2; V: TRBV2; CDR3: CASILAGVTDTQYF; DNA: TGTGCCAGCATTTTAGCGGGCGTCACAGATACGCAGTATTTT
size: few; J: TRBJ2-7; D: TRBD2; V: TRBV29-1; CDR3: CSGIAGLSSYNEQYF; DNA: TGCAGCGGAATAGCGGGACTGAGCTCCTACAATGAGCAGTACTTC
size: .; J: TRBJ2-3; D: TRBD2; V: TRBV12-3/TRBV12-4; CDR3: CASSFWTSADTQYF; DNA: TGTGCCAGCAGTTTTTGGACTAGCGCGGATACGCAGTATTTT
size: .; J: TRBJ1-1; D: .; V: TRBV6-6; CDR3: CAATRGLWTEAFF; DNA: TGTGCCGCCACTCGGGGTCTCTGGACTGAAGCTTTCTTT
size: few; J: TRBJ2-1; D: .; V: TRBV5-6; CDR3: CASSRGTARNEQFF; DNA: TGTGCCAGCAGCCGTGGGACTGCACGAAATGAGCAGTTCTTC
size: .; J: TRBJ1-2; D: .; V: TRBV20-1; CDR3: CSARDGQRAGYGYTF; DNA: TGCAGTGCTAGAGATGGGCAGAGGGCGGGCTATGGCTACACCTTC
size: few; J: TRBJ1-5; D: .; V: TRBV3-1; CDR3: CASSQGMQPQHF; DNA: TGTGCCAGCAGCCAAGGGATGCAGCCCCAGCATTTT
size: .; J: TRBJ1-1; D: .; V: TRBV4-1; CDR3: CASSWDGVWNTEAFF; DNA: TGCGCCAGCAGCTGGGACGGGGTCTGGAACACTGAAGCTTTCTTT
size: few; J: TRBJ2-3; D: .; V: TRBV5-1; CDR3: CASRRRGGTTDTQYF; DNA: TGCGCCAGCAGACGTAGAGGCGGGACCACAGATACGCAGTATTTT
size: .; J: TRBJ1-2; D: .; V: TRBV3-1; CDR3: CASSQDRRGSLDYGYTF; DNA: TGTGCCAGCAGCCAAGATCGTCGGGGCAGCCTTGACTATGGCTACACCTTC
size: .; J: TRBJ2-6; D: .; V: TRBV27; CDR3: CASSLRFRSPPSGANVLTF; DNA: TGTGCCAGCAGTTTAAGATTTCGAAGTCCACCGTCTGGGGCCAACGTCCTGACTTTC
size: .; J: TRBJ2-3; D: .; V: TRBV12-3/TRBV12-4; CDR3: CASSLGGAFLMTHTQYF; DNA: TGTGCCAGCAGTTTAGGGGGGGCCTTCCTGATGACACATACGCAGTATTTT
size: .; J: TRBJ2-2; D: .; V: TRBV3-1; CDR3: CASSAGPSTGELFF; DNA: TGTGCCAGCTCCGCAGGTCCATCCACCGGGGAGCTGTTTTTT
size: .; J: TRBJ2-1; D: TRBD2; V: TRBV19; CDR3: CASSIGLAGDNEQFF; DNA: TGTGCCAGTAGTATCGGACTAGCGGGGGACAATGAGCAGTTCTTC
size: few; J: TRBJ2-7; D: TRBD2; V: TRBV7-2; CDR3: CASSLGGLASSYEQYF; DNA: TGTGCCAGCAGCTTAGGGGGACTAGCGAGCTCCTACGAGCAGTACTTC
size: many; J: TRBJ1-2; D: .; V: TRBV10-3; CDR3: CAISEDSYGYTF; DNA: TGTGCCATCAGTGAGGACAGCTATGGCTACACCTTC
size: few; J: TRBJ1-2; D: .; V: TRBV20-1; CDR3: CSATLRGESNYGYTF; DNA: TGCAGTGCTACCCTTAGGGGGGAATCTAACTATGGCTACACCTTC
size: .; J: TRBJ2-7; D: TRBD2; V: TRBV27; CDR3: CASSAVTSGRGYNEQYF; DNA: TGTGCCAGCAGTGCCGTTACTAGCGGGAGGGGGTACAATGAGCAGTACTTC
size: .; J: TRBJ2-5; D: .; V: TRBV10-3; CDR3: CAISAHGQGETQYF; DNA: TGTGCCATCAGTGCCCACGGGCAGGGAGAGACCCAGTACTTC
size: .; J: TRBJ2-3; D: .; V: TRBV5-1; CDR3: CASSLGQALSTDTQYF; DNA: TGCGCCAGCAGCTTGGGGCAGGCCCTTAGCACAGATACGCAGTATTTT